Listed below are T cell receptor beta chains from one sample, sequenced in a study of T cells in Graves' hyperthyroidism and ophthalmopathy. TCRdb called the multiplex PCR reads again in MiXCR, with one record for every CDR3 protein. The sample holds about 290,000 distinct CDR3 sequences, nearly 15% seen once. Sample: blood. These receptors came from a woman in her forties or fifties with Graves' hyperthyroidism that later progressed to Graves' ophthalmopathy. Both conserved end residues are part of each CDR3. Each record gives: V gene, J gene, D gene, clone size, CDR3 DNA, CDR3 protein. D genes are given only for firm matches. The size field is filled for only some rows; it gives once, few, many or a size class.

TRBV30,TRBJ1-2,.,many,TGTGCCTGTTGGGGGGAACAAGCTAACTATGGCTACACCTTC,CACWGEQANYGYTF
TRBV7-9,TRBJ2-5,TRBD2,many,TGTGCCAGCAGCTTAGCCGACGGGACGGCTAGCGGCCAGACCCAGTACTTC,CASSLADGTASGQTQYF
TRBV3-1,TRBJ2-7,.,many,TGTGCCAGCAGCCAAAAGGGCCGGAACGAGCAGTACTTC,CASSQKGRNEQYF
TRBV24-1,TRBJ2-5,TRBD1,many,TGTGCCACCAGTGGGACAGGGGATTACCAAGAGACCCAGTACTTC,CATSGTGDYQETQYF
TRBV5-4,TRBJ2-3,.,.,TGTGCCAGCAGCATGGGTGAGGGAGGAACCTCTAGCACAGATACGCAGTATTTT,CASSMGEGGTSSTDTQYF
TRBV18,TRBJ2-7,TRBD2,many,TGTGCCAGCTCACCACTACTAGCGGCGTACGAGCAGTACTTC,CASSPLLAAYEQYF
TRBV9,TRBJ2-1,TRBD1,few,TGTGCCAGCAGCTGGGGACAGGGCCTATACAATGAGCAGTTCTTC,CASSWGQGLYNEQFF
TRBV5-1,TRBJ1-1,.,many,TGCGCCAGTCGAGGACAGAATTTGAACACTGAAGCTTTCTTT,CASRGQNLNTEAFF
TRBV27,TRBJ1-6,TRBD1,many,TGTGCCAGCAGTTTCGGGACAGAGAATTCACCCCTCCACTTT,CASSFGTENSPLHF
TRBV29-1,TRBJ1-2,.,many,TGCAGCGCTGGATGGGCGGGAACTGGCTACACCTTC,CSAGWAGTGYTF
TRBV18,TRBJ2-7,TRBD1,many,TGTGCCAGCTCGCATCCGGGACAGGGGGCGTTCGAGCAGTACTTC,CASSHPGQGAFEQYF
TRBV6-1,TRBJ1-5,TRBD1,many,TGTGCCAGCAGCGGGGACAGGGTAAGCAATCAGCCCCAGCATTTT,CASSGDRVSNQPQHF
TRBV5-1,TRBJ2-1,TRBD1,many,TGCGCCAGCAGCTCACCCACGCCTCGACAGGGTGGGACCTACAATGAGCAGTTCTTC,CASSSPTPRQGGTYNEQFF
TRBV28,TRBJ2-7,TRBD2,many,TGTGCCAGCAGGACTCCTCTAGCGGGATTAGGCGAGCAGTACTTC,CASRTPLAGLGEQYF
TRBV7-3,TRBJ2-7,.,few,TGTGCCAGCAGCCCTGGGGGGGCAGGGGGAGCCTACGAGCAGTACTTC,CASSPGGAGGAYEQYF
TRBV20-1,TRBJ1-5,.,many,TGCAGTGCTACTGGGACGGAGTATCAGCCCCAGCATTTT,CSATGTEYQPQHF
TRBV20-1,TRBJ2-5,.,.,TGCAGTGCTCCAGGACAGCACCAAGAGACCCAGTACTTC,CSAPGQHQETQYF
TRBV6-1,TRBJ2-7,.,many,TGTGCCAGCAGTCAGCGAATCTACGAGCAGTACTTC,CASSQRIYEQYF
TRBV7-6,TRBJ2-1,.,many,TGTGCCAGCAGCTTAGCGCCAGGGAGTTCCTACAATGAGCAGTTCTTC,CASSLAPGSSYNEQFF
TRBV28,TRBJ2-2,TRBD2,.,TGTGCCAGCAGTTTACTAGCGGATTACGGGGAGCTGTTTTTT,CASSLLADYGELFF
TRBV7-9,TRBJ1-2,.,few,TGTGCCAGCAGCCCCGGACTCGGAGGGGACTATGGCTACACCTTC,CASSPGLGGDYGYTF
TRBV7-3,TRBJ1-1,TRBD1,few,TGTGCCAGCAGCTCCAACCCCAGGGGGGACGTCGGCACTGAAGCTTTCTTT,CASSSNPRGDVGTEAFF
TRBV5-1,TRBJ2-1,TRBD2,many,TGCGCCAGTTACCCGACTAGCGGGACAGTCAATGAGCAGTTCTTC,CASYPTSGTVNEQFF
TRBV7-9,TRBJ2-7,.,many,TGTGCCAGCAGCTTATGGAAGGGGGAAGGATACGAGCAGTACTTC,CASSLWKGEGYEQYF
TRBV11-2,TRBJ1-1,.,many,TGTGCCAGCAGCTTAGACAGGGGAAGAACTGAAGCTTTCTTT,CASSLDRGRTEAFF
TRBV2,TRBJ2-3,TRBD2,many,TGTGCCAGCAGTATCCTTCAGAACCGGATAGCGGGGACTAGCACAGATACGCAGTATTTT,CASSILQNRIAGTSTDTQYF
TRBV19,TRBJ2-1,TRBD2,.,TGTGCCAGTAGTATCCTAGCGGGTCTGGTCTACGACAATGAGCAGTTCTTC,CASSILAGLVYDNEQFF
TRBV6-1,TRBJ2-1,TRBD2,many,TGTGCCAGCAAAGCTAGCGGGAGTAGATACAATGAGCAGTTCTTC,CASKASGSRYNEQFF
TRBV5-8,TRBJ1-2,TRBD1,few,TGTGCCAGCAGCGGACGACAGGGCTGGAGCTATGGCTACACCTTC,CASSGRQGWSYGYTF
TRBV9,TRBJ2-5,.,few,TGTGCCAGCAGCGTAGAGGCTAGTGGGGGAGAGACCCAGTACTTC,CASSVEASGGETQYF
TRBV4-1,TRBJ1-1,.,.,TGCGCCAGCAGCCAAATCAAGCCATCGAACACTGAAGCTTTCTTT,CASSQIKPSNTEAFF
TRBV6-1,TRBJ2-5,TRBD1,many,TGTGCCAGCAGGAGGACAGGCCAAGAGACCCAGTACTTC,CASRRTGQETQYF
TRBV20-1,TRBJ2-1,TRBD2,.,TGCAGTGCTAGATCCGGGACTAGCCGACACAATGAGCAGTTCTTC,CSARSGTSRHNEQFF
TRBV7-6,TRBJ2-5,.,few,TGTGCCAGCAGCTTGTTTTTTACGAGGGGAGAGACCCAGTACTTC,CASSLFFTRGETQYF
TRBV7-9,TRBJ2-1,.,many,TGTGCCAGCAGCCCCGCCGCGGCCGCGCGCCAGTTCTTC,CASSPAAAARQFF
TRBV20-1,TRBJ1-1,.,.,TGCAGTGCTAGACGGGGTACGAGGGAAGCTTTCTTT,CSARRGTREAFF
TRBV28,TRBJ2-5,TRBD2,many,TGTGCCAGCAGTCCCTTCGGGGGGGGAGTTGGTGAGACCCAGTACTTC,CASSPFGGGVGETQYF
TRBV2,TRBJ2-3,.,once,TGTGCCAGCAGTGTGTATTACTACACAGATACGCAGTATTTT,CASSVYYYTDTQYF
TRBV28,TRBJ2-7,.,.,TGTGCCAGCAGTCCGCCGACAGGAAACTACGAGCAGTACTTC,CASSPPTGNYEQYF
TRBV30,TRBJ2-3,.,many,TGTGCCTGGAGTGTAGGGGCGACAGATACGCAGTATTTT,CAWSVGATDTQYF
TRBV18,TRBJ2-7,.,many,TGTGCCAGCTCACCAGTCGGGGGAACCTACGAGCAGTACTTC,CASSPVGGTYEQYF
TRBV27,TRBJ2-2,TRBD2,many,TGTGCCAGCAGTCCCCGGACTAGCGGGACCGGGGAGCTGTTTTTT,CASSPRTSGTGELFF
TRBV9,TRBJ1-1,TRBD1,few,TGTGCCAGCAGCCCCGTCGGGACAGGTAAGGCTGAAGCTTTCTTT,CASSPVGTGKAEAFF
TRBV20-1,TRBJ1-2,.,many,TGCAGTGCTCTACCGAATAACTATGGCTACACCTTC,CSALPNNYGYTF
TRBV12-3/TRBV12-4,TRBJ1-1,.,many,TGTGCCAGCGGGGAGCAGACGGGGACTGAAGCTTTCTTT,CASGEQTGTEAFF
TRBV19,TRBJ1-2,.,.,TGTGCCAGTAGTCCCTCCCCGGGGGGTTCTAACTATGGCTACACCTTC,CASSPSPGGSNYGYTF
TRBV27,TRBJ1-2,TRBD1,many,TGTGCCAGCAGTTCATTAGGACAGGGTGGTGTGGCCGGCTACACCTTC,CASSSLGQGGVAGYTF
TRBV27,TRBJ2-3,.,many,TGTGCCAGCAGTTTGGGGCCCTTCACAGATACGCAGTATTTT,CASSLGPFTDTQYF
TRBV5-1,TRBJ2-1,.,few,TGCGCCAGCAGCTTGGGGCATACCTCCTACAATGAGCAGTTCTTC,CASSLGHTSYNEQFF
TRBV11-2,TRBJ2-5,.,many,TGTGCCAGCAGCCCAGTCCAGGAATCGGAGACCCAGTACTTC,CASSPVQESETQYF
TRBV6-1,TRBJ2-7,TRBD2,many,TGTGCCAGCAGCCACCTATCTCCGTCTAGCGGGAGGGCCTACGAGCAGTACTTC,CASSHLSPSSGRAYEQYF
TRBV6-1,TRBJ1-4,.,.,TGTGCCAGCAGTGAAAAGCCCCAGTCCTTGGGAGAAAAACTGTTTTTT,CASSEKPQSLGEKLFF
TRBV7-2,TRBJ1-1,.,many,TGTGCCAGCAGGCTCCGAGGGGCTGTGTCTGAAGCTTTCTTT,CASRLRGAVSEAFF
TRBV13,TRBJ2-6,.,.,TGTGCCAGCAGCTTGAATGACAGGGACTTCGTCTCTGGGGCCAACGTCCTGACTTTC,CASSLNDRDFVSGANVLTF
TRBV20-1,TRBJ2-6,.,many,TGCAGTGCTAGAGATCATGGGGGTTCTGGGGCCAACGTCCTGACTTTC,CSARDHGGSGANVLTF
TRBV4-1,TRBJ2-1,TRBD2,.,TGCGCCAGCAGCCTAGGGCTAGCGGGGGCCAATGAGCAGTTCTTC,CASSLGLAGANEQFF
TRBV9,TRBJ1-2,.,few,TGTGCCAGCAGCGACCTAGGGGCGATACGCTACACCTTC,CASSDLGAIRYTF